This T cell receptor (beta chain) was sequenced during a study of control samples from healthy donors and cancer patients. The CDR3 is 13 residues long. The V and J ends lost 7 bases and 6 bases respectively, with 11 bases between them. The V gene's germline CDR1 is SGDLS and CDR2 YYNGEE. Clones were read by immunoSEQ multiplex PCR, and TCRdb kept only the in-frame ones, dropping some. The sample lists more than 95,000 clones; about 88% were seen once. V and J are TRBV9 and TRBJ1-6, with D perhaps matching TRBD1 (5 bases). The sequencing input was blood. The receptor was derived from a man younger than 35 in good health. The chain's CDR3 is CASGGFGNSPLHF. The CDR3, as DNA: TGTGCCAGCGGGGGGTTCGGTAATTCACCCCTCCACTTT.